This entry is about one T cell receptor (beta chain). Profiling relied on immunoSEQ multiplex PCR, and the TCRdb table lists in-frame clones only, not all of them. The sample lists approximately 620,000 clones, around 97% occurring once. This specimen comes from a study of shared clonotypes between healthy human individuals. Trimming took off 2 bases at V and 6 bases at J, with 13 bases between the two ends. CDR3 size: 14 residues. In germline, CDR1 is MNHNY, CDR2 SVGAGI (reference sequence). The sequence was obtained from a woman in her thirties in good health. The sample taken for sequencing was naive CD4+ T cells sorted from blood. Subset described: CD45RA+ positively selected. J is TRBJ1-1 and V is TRBV6-6; D is ambiguous. CDR3 coding DNA: TGTGCCAGCAGTTACCAGACTGGAAAAGCTGAAGCTTTCTTT. Translation gives CASSYQTGKAEAFF.